Listed here are 12 T cell receptor beta chains from one sample, sequenced in a study of blood T cell repertoires in COVID-19. Sequencing used immunoSEQ multiplex PCR; TCRdb keeps in-frame clones, though not all of them. Of approximately 200,000 clones in the sample, 84% were seen once. Sample: peripheral blood. Every receptor here comes from a woman older than 75 with COVID-19, enrolled during active disease.

This sequence joins TRBV10-3 and TRBJ1-4; TRBD1 matches at 9 bases. The CDR3 loop spans 15 amino acids. Germline lookup yields CDR1 ENHRY and CDR2 SYGVKD. With V trimmed by 4 bases and J by 7 bases, 7 bases remained unmatched. The CDR3 sequence: CAISARDREGEKLFF. The CDR3 DNA is TGTGCCATCAGTGCAAGGGACAGGGAGGGTGAAAAACTGTTTTTT.

A single count supports this clone. The gene calls are TRBV27 and TRBJ1-1; 10 bases fit TRBD1. This CDR3 has 15 residues. Germline V CDR1 and CDR2: MNHEY, SMNVEV (reference sequence). V dropped 5 bases and J dropped 4; count of bases not matched to a gene: 7. CDR3 sequence: CASSLRTGGATEAFF. The CDR3 DNA follows: TGTGCCAGCAGTCTCCGGACAGGGGGGGCCACTGAAGCTTTCTTT.

This chain joins TRBV7-2 and TRBJ2-5; 10 nucleotides match TRBD2. The germline gives CDR1 SGHTA, CDR2 FQGNSA. CDR3 size: 14 residues. Trimming cost V 5 bases and J 5 bases; bases outside gene matches: 5. The CDR3 bases are TGTGCCAGCAGCCGTGGGACTAGCGTGGAGACCCAGTACTTC. It codes for CASSRGTSVETQYF.

The chain is built from TRBV18 and TRBJ2-1; 7 bases match TRBD1. Germline V lookup: CDR1 KGHSH, CDR2 LQKENI. This CDR3 contains 16 residues. The V gene end was trimmed by 1 base and the J gene end by 4 bases; junction bases not matched to a gene: 7. The CDR3 is CASSPQGAGLYNEQFF. The CDR3 coding sequence is TGTGCCAGCTCACCACAGGGGGCAGGTCTGTACAATGAGCAGTTCTTC.

V gene TRBV5-1 combines with J gene TRBJ1-1; 8 bases are a match to TRBD1. V lost 5 bases to trimming and J lost 5 bases; unmatched junction nucleotides: 17. CDR3 length: 17 residues. The germline CDR1 and CDR2 sequences are SGHRS and YFSETQ. The DNA of the CDR3 is TGCGCCAGCAGTTCTGGACAGGGTCACTTTGATGGTACTGAAGCTTTCTTT. This sequence encodes CASSSGQGHFDGTEAFF. The full variable domain, completed using reference TRBV5-1 and TRBJ1-1, is KAGVTQTPRYLIKTRGQQVTLSCSPISGHRSVSWYQQTPGQGLQFLFEYFSETQRNKGNFPGRFSGRQFSNSRSEMNVSTLELGDSALYLCASSSGQGHFDGTEAFFGQGTRLTVV.

J is TRBJ1-5 and V is TRBV6-5; TRBD1 might be the D (6 bases). There are 14 residues in the CDR3. V was clipped by 6 bases and J by 4 bases, with 13 bases between them. From germline, CDR1 is MNHEY and CDR2 SVGAGI. This CDR3 reads CASSSPGENQPQHF. The CDR3 DNA follows: TGTGCCAGCAGCTCCCCAGGGGAGAATCAGCCCCAGCATTTT.

The chain has TRBV7-2 and TRBJ2-7; 8 nucleotides line up with TRBD1. V shed 3 bases and J 4 bases; nucleotides not matched to a gene: 5. CDR3 length: 14 amino acids. The V gene's germline CDR1 is SGHTA and CDR2 FQGNSA. CDR3 residues: CASSFRQGSYEQYF. In DNA, the CDR3 is TGTGCCAGCAGCTTTAGACAGGGGTCATACGAGCAGTACTTC. Using reference TRBV7-2 and TRBJ2-7 for the parts outside the CDR3, the full variable domain is GAGVSQSPSNKVTEKGKDVELRCDPISGHTALYWYRQSLGQGLEFLIYFQGNSAPDKSGLPSDRFSAERTGGSVSTLTIQRTQQEDSAVYLCASSFRQGSYEQYFGPGTRLTVT.

The chain combines TRBV18 with TRBJ1-1; TRBD1 is a possible D gene (6 bases). V was shortened by 2 bases and J by 7 bases, with 14 bases between the two germline ends. The CDR3 contains 14 residues. Looked up from germline, CDR1 is KGHSH and CDR2 is LQKENI. The CDR3 loop reads CASSPRAGVDEAFF. The CDR3 DNA is TGTGCCAGCTCACCAAGAGCAGGGGTGGATGAAGCTTTCTTT.

The rearrangement joins TRBV6-5 to TRBJ1-6, with D possibly being TRBD1 (5 bases). The CDR3 covers 14 residues. V gave up 3 bases and J gave up 9 bases, with 12 bases separating them. Germline CDR1 reads MNHEY; CDR2 reads SVGAGI. The CDR3: CASSYGQGPSPLHF. The DNA of the CDR3 is TGTGCCAGCAGTTATGGCCAGGGCCCTTCACCCCTCCACTTT.

The V call is TRBV18, the J call TRBJ1-4; TRBD1 aligns across 7 bases. The CDR3 runs to 15 residues. Germline values: CDR1 KGHSH, CDR2 LQKENI. The junction had 7 bases not matched to a gene; V was cut back by 5 bases and J by 4 bases. Written as DNA, the CDR3 is TGTGCCAGCTCATCCGGACAGGCGATTAATGAAAAACTGTTTTTT. Its protein is CASSSGQAINEKLFF.

The chain has TRBV18 and TRBJ1-5, with 7 bases aligning to TRBD1. The junction had 6 bases not matched to a gene; V was cut back by 4 bases and J by 3 bases. The CDR3 totals 15 residues. The germline V gene encodes CDR1 KGHSH and CDR2 LQKENI. The chain's CDR3 is CASSRSGQANQPQHF. CDR3 nucleotides: TGTGCCAGCTCACGCAGTGGACAGGCCAATCAGCCCCAGCATTTT.

CDR3 in amino acids: CASSGTGDSPLHF. CDR3 in DNA: TGTGCCAGCAGCGGGACAGGGGATTCACCCCTCCACTTT. The chain uses TRBV2 and TRBJ1-6, with TRBD1 identical over 10 bases. The V segment lost 6 bases and the J segment 8 bases; nucleotides outside the gene matches: 1. The CDR3 consists of 13 residues. Germline loops: CDR1 SNHLY, CDR2 FYNNEI.